This TCR beta chain was identified during a study of T cell repertoires in cytomegalovirus infection. Study-wide background: CMV infection plus the matching HLA type was flagged by public TCR beta signatures.

One entry per CDR3 protein, called by TCRdb with MiXCR from the reads. The sample lists nearly 700,000 distinct CDR3 sequences; roughly 30% were seen once. Findings of the study overall: Using cumulative public TCR beta family frequency, the authors identified those who carried CMV together with the relevant HLA.

J was trimmed by 7 bases and V by 3 bases; bases with no gene match: 10. CDR1 and CDR2 from the germline V gene are LGHNA and YNFKEQ. There are 16 residues in the CDR3. This clonotype occurred a few times. Its antigen is still unknown. This chain connects TRBV4-2 to TRBJ2-5, with TRBD2 matching 11 bases. The sequencing used cultured PBMCs, collected from culture after CMV antigen stimulation. This clonotype was sampled from a human donor in good health (CMV status not recorded). Some clones in this sample may be carry-over from other donors' samples. The CDR3 DNA follows: TGTGCCAGCAGCCAGCCTCTAGCGGGGGGTAGCGCGACCCAGTACTTC. This translates into CASSQPLAGGSATQYF.